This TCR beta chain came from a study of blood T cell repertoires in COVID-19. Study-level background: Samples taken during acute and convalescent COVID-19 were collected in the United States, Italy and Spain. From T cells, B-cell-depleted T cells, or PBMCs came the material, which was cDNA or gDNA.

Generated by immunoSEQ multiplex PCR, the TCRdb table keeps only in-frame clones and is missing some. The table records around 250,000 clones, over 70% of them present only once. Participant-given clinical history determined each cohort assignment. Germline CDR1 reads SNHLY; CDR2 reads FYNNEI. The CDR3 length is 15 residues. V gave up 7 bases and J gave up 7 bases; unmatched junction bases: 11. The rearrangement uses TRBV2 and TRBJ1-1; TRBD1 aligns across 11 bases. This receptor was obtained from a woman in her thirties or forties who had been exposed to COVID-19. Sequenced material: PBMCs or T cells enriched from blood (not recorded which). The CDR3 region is CASTPADRGLGEAFF. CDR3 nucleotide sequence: TGTGCCAGCACTCCCGCGGACAGGGGGCTCGGTGAAGCTTTCTTT.